This TCR beta chain was found in a study of Ad26.COV2.S vaccination and SARS-CoV-2 variants. The overall study: Dosing was one shot or two shots 56 days apart. General study results and limits: Considerable breadth of spike-specific CD8+ and CD4+ T cell responses has reportedly been documented following vaccination.

Clones were sequenced by immunoSEQ multiplex PCR, and TCRdb holds only the in-frame ones, with some missing. The table records about 440,000 clones, less than 95% of them present only once. The CDR3 has 15 residues. V lost 0 bases, J lost 4 bases, and 3 bases stayed unmatched. Germline-derived CDR1 and CDR2 are GTSNPN and SVGIG (reference sequence). Regarding this clone: Its antigen is not identified.

The treatment denotes: 15 to 20 received Ad26.COV2.S at low or high dose, single or two shots; about 5 received placebo; per-sample allocation not given. Day 63 after the first vaccine or placebo injection was the time point for sampling. This receptor was obtained from a person between 18 and 65 years old who received the Ad26.COV2.S COVID-19 vaccine or a placebo. The specimen comprised peripheral blood, sampled in a trial of Ad26.COV2.S vaccine versus placebo. The V call is TRBV30, the J call TRBJ2-2, with 9 bases matching TRBD2. This CDR3 reads CAWSVVSGSTGELFF. CDR3 bases: TGTGCCTGGAGTGTAGTTAGCGGGAGCACCGGGGAGCTGTTTTTT.